The 20 T cell receptor beta chains below were found in one sample sequenced in a study of blood T cell repertoires in COVID-19. The protocol was immunoSEQ multiplex PCR, while the TCRdb copy is restricted to in-frame clones and leaves out a portion. The sample records some 70,000 clones, approximately 90% being singletons. Sequenced material: peripheral blood. These receptor sequences come from a woman between 50 and 59 years old with COVID-19, enrolled during active disease.

The chain carries TRBV2 and TRBJ2-6, with 8 bases fitting TRBD1. The V segment lost 6 bases and the J segment 0 bases; nucleotides outside the gene matches: 7. Germline values: CDR1 SNHLY, CDR2 FYNNEI. There are 17 residues in the CDR3. CDR3 bases: TGTGCCAGCAGCTACAGGGGGATAACCTCTGGGGCCAACGTCCTGACTTTC. Amino acids: CASSYRGITSGANVLTF.

The chain has TRBV29-1 and TRBJ2-3; unclear D gene. The ends were cut back, 6 bases at V and 0 bases at J, with 13 bases in the middle. CDR3 size: 14 residues. Germline lookup yields CDR1 SQVTM and CDR2 ANQGSEA. CDR3 bases: TGCAGCGTCGCCGCGCCCCTTAGCACAGATACGCAGTATTTT. It encodes CSVAAPLSTDTQYF.

This clone came up a few times. This sequence joins TRBV15 and TRBJ1-1; D ambiguous. With 2 bases removed from V and 4 bases from J, the gap between germline ends came to 14 bases. This CDR3 region has 15 residues. Germline V gives CDR1 LNHNV, CDR2 YYDKDF (reference sequence). Here the CDR3 DNA reads TGTGCCACCAGCAGAAGAGGTGTCGGGATCACTGAAGCTTTCTTT. Translating it yields CATSRRGVGITEAFF.

The chain joins TRBV7-3 to TRBJ1-2; D remains unclear. This CDR3 comprises 15 residues. Trimming pared 4 bases from V and 4 bases from J, leaving 16 bases between. Per the germline V gene, CDR1 is SGHTA and CDR2 is FQGTGA. In DNA form, the CDR3 reads TGTGCCAGCAGCTCCCGTCAGGTTCCTTTCTATGGCTACACCTTC. Translating it yields CASSSRQVPFYGYTF.

The chain is built from TRBV6-5 and TRBJ1-6, with D possibly matching TRBD1 (5 bases). CDR3 length: 16 residues. V was clipped by 4 bases and J by 2 bases, with 12 bases between them. Germline V gene data show CDR1 as MNHEY and CDR2 as SVGAGI. CDR3 sequence reads: CASSSPQGPYNSPLHF. CDR3 nucleotides: TGTGCCAGCAGTTCTCCCCAGGGCCCCTATAATTCACCCCTCCACTTT.

The J gene is TRBJ2-3, the V gene TRBV6-5; no reliable D call. This CDR3 has 12 residues. Germline values: CDR1 MNHEY, CDR2 SVGAGI. Deletions cut 4 bases from V and 2 bases from J, with 4 bases between. CDR3 residues: CASSSVTDTQYF. CDR3 in DNA: TGTGCCAGCAGTTCCGTCACAGATACGCAGTATTTT.

In the case of this clone: The identical CDR3 is also encoded by other nucleotide sequences in the sample. V and J are TRBV7-3 and TRBJ2-3; 8 bases are a match to TRBD2. The V gene's germline CDR1 is SGHTA and CDR2 FQGTGA. After removal of 5 bases from V and 2 bases from J, the junction contained 6 bases not matched to a gene. The CDR3 runs 15 residues. In DNA, the CDR3 is TGTGCCAGCAGCCGCTCGGGGGGGCTCACAGATACGCAGTATTTT. It specifies CASSRSGGLTDTQYF.

The chain combines TRBV18 with TRBJ2-5, with D unresolved. This CDR3 is 16 amino acids long. V lost 3 bases to trimming and J lost 1 base, with 15 bases between them. The germline CDR1 and CDR2 sequences are KGHSH and LQKENI. The CDR3 sequence is CASSPIRSHIQETQYF. CDR3 sequence (DNA): TGTGCCAGCTCACCTATCCGGTCCCATATCCAAGAGACCCAGTACTTC. The full variable domain, rest sourced from reference TRBV18 and TRBJ2-5, is NAGVMQNPRHLVRRRGQEARLRCSPMKGHSHVYWYRQLPEEGLKFMVYLQKENIIDESGMPKERFSAEFPKEGPSILRIQQVVRGDSAAYFCASSPIRSHIQETQYFGPGTRLLVL.

The chain links TRBV7-2 to TRBJ2-3; D is perhaps TRBD2 (7 bases). The CDR3 runs to 15 residues. V was shortened by 3 bases and J by 1 base, with 11 bases between the two germline ends. Germline CDR1 is SGHTA and CDR2 is FQGNSA. CDR3 sequence: CASSFLGGRTDTQYF. The CDR3 DNA follows: TGTGCCAGCAGCTTCCTCGGGGGGCGCACAGATACGCAGTATTTT.

The chain joins TRBV6-1 to TRBJ1-3; tentative D call: TRBD1 (6 bases). The length of the CDR3 is 19 residues. Trimming stripped 1 base from V and 0 bases from J, with 19 bases between. The germline V gene has CDR1 MNHNS and CDR2 SASEGT. CDR3 residues: CASSEELGGALISGNTIYF. CDR3 DNA sequence: TGTGCCAGCAGTGAAGAGCTAGGGGGGGCCCTAATCTCTGGAAACACCATATATTTT.

This chain uses TRBV28 with TRBJ2-1, with TRBD2 identical over 12 bases. Germline CDR1 MDHEN, CDR2 SYDVKM. The CDR3 extends over 16 amino acids. The V and J ends lost 6 bases and 3 bases, in that order; junction bases with no gene match: 6. CDR3 nucleotides: TGTGCCAGCAGGCCCCAGGGACTAGCGGGCTACAATGAGCAGTTCTTC. Translated: CASRPQGLAGYNEQFF.

This clone was observed once. This rearrangement joins TRBV10-3 to TRBJ2-2, with 7 bases lining up with TRBD1. The CDR3 sequence is 12 residues long. Trimming at V came to 7 bases and at J to 5 bases, leaving 1 base not matched to a gene. Germline values: CDR1 ENHRY, CDR2 SYGVKD. CDR3 sequence (DNA): TGTGCCATCAAGGACAGGACCGGGGAGCTGTTTTTT. As protein: CAIKDRTGELFF.

V and J are TRBV3-1 (or the pseudogene TRBV3-2) and TRBJ2-3, with 10 bases matching TRBD2. The CDR3 contains 19 residues. Trimming removed 5 bases from V and 0 bases from J; junction bases left unmatched: 14. The germline gives CDR1 LGHDT, CDR2 YNNKEL (reference sequence). CDR3 bases: TGTGCCAGCAGCAAACCGACCGGGACTAGCGTCACTAGCACAGATACGCAGTATTTT. It codes for CASSKPTGTSVTSTDTQYF.

J is TRBJ2-2 and V is TRBV28; 7 bases map to TRBD2. The J segment lost 4 bases and the V segment lost 6 bases, leaving 11 bases of the junction unmatched. Per the germline V gene, CDR1 is MDHEN and CDR2 is SYDVKM. The CDR3 has 16 residues. The CDR3, as DNA: TGTGCCAGCAGCCCGCGGCTAGCGGCTATCACCGGGGAGCTGTTTTTT. Its protein is CASSPRLAAITGELFF.

The rearrangement joins TRBV7-8 to TRBJ2-3, with TRBD2 identical over 12 bases. Germline V gene sequence: CDR1 SGHVS, CDR2 FQNEAQ. J gave up 0 bases and V 1 base, and 8 bases lay outside the gene matches. This CDR3 spans 19 amino acids. The CDR3 loop is CASSLGLAGDLRSTDTQYF. The DNA for the CDR3 is TGTGCCAGCAGCTTAGGACTAGCGGGAGATCTAAGGAGCACAGATACGCAGTATTTT. The whole variable domain, remainder taken from reference TRBV7-8 and TRBJ2-3, is GAGVSQSPRYKVAKRGQDVALRCDPISGHVSLFWYQQALGQGPEFLTYFQNEAQLDKSGLPSDRFFAERPEGSVSTLKIQRTQQEDSAVYLCASSLGLAGDLRSTDTQYFGPGTRLTVL.

This chain links TRBV7-9 with TRBJ1-3, with TRBD1 identical over 7 bases. Per the germline V gene, CDR1 is SEHNR and CDR2 is FQNEAQ (reference sequence). CDR3 length: 15 residues. Unmatched junction bases numbered 6, after V lost 3 bases and J lost 4 bases. This chain's CDR3 is CASSLEGAFGNTIYF. Here the CDR3 DNA reads TGTGCCAGCAGCTTGGAGGGGGCTTTCGGAAACACCATATATTTT.

J is TRBJ2-1 and V is TRBV10-3; D is unresolved. The CDR3 loop spans 16 amino acids. The germline CDR1 and CDR2 sequences are ENHRY and SYGVKD. Trimming cost V 2 bases and J 6 bases, with 17 bases left between them. The CDR3 protein is CAISEPVAAGRNEQFF. The CDR3 nucleotides read TGTGCCATCAGTGAGCCCGTCGCGGCCGGCCGCAATGAGCAGTTCTTC.

This clone was found once. The chain recombines TRBV6-5 with TRBJ2-2; TRBD2 matches at 11 bases. Germline CDR1 is MNHEY and CDR2 is SVGAGI. V was pared by 4 bases and J by 2 bases, with 3 bases of the junction left unmatched. The CDR3 totals 16 residues. The chain's CDR3 is CASSFRLAGNTGELFF. The DNA for the CDR3 is TGTGCCAGCAGTTTCCGACTAGCGGGAAACACCGGGGAGCTGTTTTTT.

The J gene is TRBJ1-4, the V gene TRBV18; tentative D call: TRBD1 (5 bases). CDR3 length: 17 amino acids. Per the germline V gene, CDR1 is KGHSH and CDR2 is LQKENI. The V end lost 3 bases, the J end lost 0 bases, and 14 bases lay between the germline ends. DNA for the CDR3: TGTGCCAGCTCACCCCTCGAGTTAGGGGCAACTAATGAAAAACTGTTTTTT. It specifies CASSPLELGATNEKLFF.

The J gene is TRBJ1-4, the V gene TRBV5-1; possibly TRBD1 for D (6 bases). The CDR3 extends over 17 amino acids. Germline values: CDR1 SGHRS, CDR2 YFSETQ. Trimming pared 4 bases from V and 0 bases from J, leaving 16 bases between. The CDR3: CASSPFGGGSTNEKLFF. DNA for the CDR3: TGCGCCAGCAGCCCTTTTGGGGGGGGCTCAACTAATGAAAAACTGTTTTTT.